A selection of T cell receptor beta chains follows, all from one sample in a study of T-cell memory formation after mild COVID-19. In TCRdb, the 5' RACE reads were re-called with MiXCR into one record per CDR3 protein. Altogether around 420,000 distinct CDR3 sequences are present, less than 25% being singletons, with the ten largest covering 7.5% to 10%. The sequenced material came from PBMCs or a T cell subset sorted from them (not recorded which). All receptors derive from an adult woman who had mild COVID-19 (a few samples of this study predate the infection). Cell type and time point are not known. Each CDR3 is given with its conserved first and last residue. D genes are given only for firm matches. Some rows have no size entry. The others give once, few or many, or a class for an expanded clone.

- TRBJ2-7 TRBV5-1 few TGCGCCAGCAGCATGGACAGACAGTACGAGCAGTACTTC CASSMDRQYEQYF
- TRBJ2-7 TRBV10-3 few TGTGCCATCAGCCGGGGTGGCGTAGACTACGAGCAGTACTTC CAISRGGVDYEQYF
TRBD2 TRBJ2-7 TRBV29-1 few TGCAGCGTTGGTCACGGGAGGACCTACGAGCAGTACTTC CSVGHGRTYEQYF
- TRBJ2-2 TRBV19 - TGTGCCAGTCTAGGGGTGGGGGAGCTGTTTTTT CASLGVGELFF
TRBD1 TRBJ1-3 TRBV12-3/TRBV12-4 few TGTGCCAGCACTGCCACAGGGGGCGGTGGAAACACCATATATTTT CASTATGGGGNTIYF
- TRBJ2-7 TRBV7-9 - TGTGCCAGCAGCTCAGAGGAGGGCTCCTACGAGCAGTACTTC CASSSEEGSYEQYF
- TRBJ1-2 TRBV27 - TGTGCCAGCCGACATTATGGCTACACCTTC CASRHYGYTF
- TRBJ1-2 TRBV12-3/TRBV12-4 - TGTGCCAGCAGTTTAGGTAGTATGGGTGAACCCTATGGCTACACCTTC CASSLGSMGEPYGYTF
TRBD2 TRBJ2-1 TRBV5-1 - TGCGCCAGCAGCTTGGTCAGTGGCGGGGGGCACAATGAGCAGTTCTTC CASSLVSGGGHNEQFF
- TRBJ2-1 TRBV12-3/TRBV12-4 - TGTGCCAGCAGTTTGGGAGCCAAGTACAATGAGCAGTTCTTC CASSLGAKYNEQFF
TRBD2 TRBJ2-1 TRBV11-3 many TGTGCCAGCAGCTTAGCCCTGACTAGCGGGAGGGCCAATGAGCAGTTCTTC CASSLALTSGRANEQFF
- TRBJ2-7 TRBV29-1 - TGCAGCGTTGAGGTAGGCAGGGCTTATTCCTACGAGCAGTACTTC CSVEVGRAYSYEQYF
TRBD2 TRBJ2-1 TRBV6-2/TRBV6-3 - TGTGCCAGCAGTTACTCTCGAGGGGCAGGGGTAGCGGGAGGGCCCCTATACAATGAGCAGTTCTTC CASSYSRGAGVAGGPLYNEQFF
- TRBJ2-2 TRBV9 - TGTGCCAGCAGCGTATCAGGGGCAGGGAGGCATGACGGGGAGCTGTTTTTT CASSVSGAGRHDGELFF
- TRBJ1-2 TRBV29-1 few TGCAGCGTCCCCGGCCAGGGTGCGGGGCCTTATGGCTACACCTTC CSVPGQGAGPYGYTF
- TRBJ2-7 TRBV11-3 - TGTGCCAGCAGCTTAGCGGGATCCCTCGCGGGGCCCTACGAGCAGTACTTC CASSLAGSLAGPYEQYF
TRBD1 TRBJ2-2 TRBV7-2 - TGTGCCAGCAGCTTAGTCGGGACAGCCAACACCGGGGAGCTGTTTTTT CASSLVGTANTGELFF
- TRBJ1-6 TRBV2 - TGTGCCAGCAGTACCTTAGGGGACTATAATTCACCCCTCCACTTT CASSTLGDYNSPLHF
TRBD1 TRBJ2-3 TRBV20-1 - TGCAGTGCTAGAGACCTAGGGACAGGGGACGCAGATACGCAGTATTTT CSARDLGTGDADTQYF
- TRBJ2-5 TRBV30 few TGTGCCTGGGACAGCACGAGAGAGACCCAGTACTTC CAWDSTRETQYF
- TRBJ2-1 TRBV29-1 few TGCAGCGTTGCATACAGGGTTGTAAATGAGCAGTTCTTC CSVAYRVVNEQFF
TRBD2 TRBJ2-1 TRBV7-9 few TGTGCCAGCAGCTTAGCAGGGACTAGCGGGATGGGTGAGCAGTTCTTC CASSLAGTSGMGEQFF
TRBD2 TRBJ2-5 TRBV7-9 - TGTGCCAGCAGCCCGCGGGAGAGTTTGCAAGAGACCCAGTACTTC CASSPRESLQETQYF
TRBD2 TRBJ2-1 TRBV24-1 few TGTGCCACCAGTGATCTTGGACTAGCGGTCTACAATGAGCAGTTCTTC CATSDLGLAVYNEQFF
TRBD1 TRBJ1-6 TRBV4-1 few TGCGCCAGCAGCCAAACCGGGACAGGGCCGGGTTCACCCCTCCACTTT CASSQTGTGPGSPLHF
- TRBJ1-2 TRBV6-2/TRBV6-3 few TGTGCCAGCAATAAAGGTCGGGGGCTCGAGCACACCTTC CASNKGRGLEHTF
- TRBJ2-1 TRBV7-3 - TGTGCCAGCAGCCCCAAATCACGGGTCCTCGACAATGAGCAGTTCTTC CASSPKSRVLDNEQFF
- TRBJ2-3 TRBV4-1 - TGCGCCAGCACCGGTGGGGGGAAGGGCACAGATACGCAGTATTTT CASTGGGKGTDTQYF
TRBD1 TRBJ2-1 TRBV20-1 - TGCAGTGCTCCTCACTCGGACAGGGGAAAATACAATGAGCAGTTCTTC CSAPHSDRGKYNEQFF
- TRBJ2-3 TRBV20-1 - TGCAGTGCCCCCGATTCGGGGCGGGGAAGAGATACGCAGTATTTT CSAPDSGRGRDTQYF
TRBD2 TRBJ2-1 TRBV12-3/TRBV12-4 many TGTGCCAGCAGTTTTCCGAGGCTAGCGGGACCCAATGAGCAGTTCTTC CASSFPRLAGPNEQFF
- TRBJ2-5 TRBV15 few TGTGCCACCAGCAGAGACCGATTCCAAGAGACCCAGTACTTC CATSRDRFQETQYF
TRBD2 TRBJ2-3 TRBV2 - TGTGCCAGCGGGGGTCGTAGCGGGGTCAGCACAGATACGCAGTATTTT CASGGRSGVSTDTQYF
- TRBJ2-2 TRBV15 many TGTGCCACCAGCTTCGACAGGAACACCGGGGAGCTGTTTTTT CATSFDRNTGELFF
TRBD1 TRBJ2-1 TRBV29-1 few TGCAGCGTTCTTTTTACCGGGACAGGGTGGGGGAATGAGCAGTTCTTC CSVLFTGTGWGNEQFF
- TRBJ2-5 TRBV27 - TGTGCCAGCAGTCCTCGACGGGGGCCAGAGACCCAGTACTTC CASSPRRGPETQYF
TRBD2 TRBJ2-1 TRBV10-3 - TGTGCCATCAGTGACCTCGGACTAGCGGGAGTTCCTGCCAATGAGCAGTTCTTC CAISDLGLAGVPANEQFF
- TRBJ2-7 TRBV7-2 - TGTGCCAGCAGCCTTGACTCTCTGGAGCAGTACTTC CASSLDSLEQYF
- TRBJ2-3 TRBV10-3 - TGTGCCACCGGGATGCGCACTAGCACAGATACGCAGTATTTT CATGMRTSTDTQYF
TRBD1 TRBJ1-4 TRBV4-1 - TGCGCCAGCAGCCAAGGGACAATCTCAGGGGGCCGGAATGAAAAACTGTTTTTT CASSQGTISGGRNEKLFF
- TRBJ2-5 TRBV7-8 once TGTGCCAGCAGCTTAGAGGCGGGCCAACAAGAGACCCAGTACTTC CASSLEAGQQETQYF
- TRBJ1-2 TRBV7-8 - TGTGCCAGCAGCTCCGCTACGCAGGATGGCTACACCTTC CASSSATQDGYTF
TRBD1 TRBJ1-1 TRBV12-3/TRBV12-4 few TGTGCCAGCAGTGACCGGGACAGGGCCAATGAAGCTTTCTTT CASSDRDRANEAFF
- TRBJ1-1 TRBV20-1 - TGCAGTGCCATACAGGGAGGCACTGAAGCTTTCTTT CSAIQGGTEAFF
- TRBJ1-2 TRBV5-6 once TGTGCCAGCAGATACGGGTATCATGGCTACACCTTC CASRYGYHGYTF
- TRBJ2-2 TRBV6-5 - TGTGCCAGCAGTTACTCGACCAGAACCGGGGAGCTGTTTTTT CASSYSTRTGELFF
- TRBJ1-1 TRBV20-1 - TGCAGTGCTAGAGATTTTATCCGGGGTGAAGCTTTCTTT CSARDFIRGEAFF
- TRBJ1-1 TRBV7-8 - TGTGCCAGCAGCATTTTCTCGGGGCGCCCTCGGATGAACACTGAAGCTTTCTTT CASSIFSGRPRMNTEAFF
TRBD2 TRBJ2-5 TRBV6-1 - TGTGCCAGCACAAGACTAGCGGGTCGCCAAGAGACCCAGTACTTC CASTRLAGRQETQYF
- TRBJ2-7 TRBV20-1 few TGCAGTGCCCCCGGACTTTCCCGGTACGAGCAGTACTTC CSAPGLSRYEQYF
- TRBJ2-1 TRBV6-2/TRBV6-3 - TGTGCCAGCAGGAGGAGCGGGCTGGATGAGCAGTTCTTC CASRRSGLDEQFF